Sequencing of this T cell receptor (beta chain) was carried out in a study of CD8+ T cells in alopecia areata. In the study overall: Tofacitinib therapy lasting 6 to 18 months was followed by 6 months off drug.

Study results and caveats: Unlike in mice, where it was clearer, TCR sharing across patients was less clear, possibly HLA-related.

Trimming removed 3 bases from V and 4 bases from J; junction bases left unmatched: 4. CDR3 size: 14 residues. Per germline, CDR1 SGHAT and CDR2 FQNNGV. It was cDNA, reverse transcribed from extracted RNA, that served as the sequencing template. Only in-frame clones appear in the TCRdb table, and some are missing; sequencing was by immunoSEQ multiplex PCR. The sample carries some 170,000 clones, roughly 65% recorded once. Remarks on this clone: Its antigen is not identified.

This receptor was taken from a human donor with alopecia areata. The rearrangement joins TRBV11-2 to TRBJ2-3; 7 nucleotides agree with TRBD2. Source: CD4+ T cells sorted from blood, taken at week 0. The CDR3 DNA reads as TGTGCCAGCAGCTTGACGAGCGGGGCAGATACGCAGTATTTT. Translated, it gives CASSLTSGADTQYF. Together with reference TRBV11-2 and TRBJ2-3, the CDR3 gives the full variable domain: EAGVAQSPRYKIIEKRQSVAFWCNPISGHATLYWYQQILGQGPKLLIQFQNNGVVDDSQLPKDRFSAERLKGVDSTLKIQPAKLEDSAVYLCASSLTSGADTQYFGPGTRLTVL.